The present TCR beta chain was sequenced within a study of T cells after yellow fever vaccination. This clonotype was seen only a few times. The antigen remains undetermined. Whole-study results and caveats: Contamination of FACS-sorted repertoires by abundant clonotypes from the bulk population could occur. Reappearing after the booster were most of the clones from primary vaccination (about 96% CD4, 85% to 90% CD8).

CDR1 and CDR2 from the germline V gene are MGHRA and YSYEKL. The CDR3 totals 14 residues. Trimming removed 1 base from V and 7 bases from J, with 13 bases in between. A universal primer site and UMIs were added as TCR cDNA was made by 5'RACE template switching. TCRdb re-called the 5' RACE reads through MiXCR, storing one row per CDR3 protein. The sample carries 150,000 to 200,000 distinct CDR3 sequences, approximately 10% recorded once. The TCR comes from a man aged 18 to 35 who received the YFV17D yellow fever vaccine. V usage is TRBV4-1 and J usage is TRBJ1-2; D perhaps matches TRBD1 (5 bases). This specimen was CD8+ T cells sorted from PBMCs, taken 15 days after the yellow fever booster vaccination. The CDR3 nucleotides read TGCGCCAGCAGCCAAGGGGGGGACTTTTCTGGCTACACCTTC. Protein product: CASSQGGDFSGYTF.